These 5 T cell receptor beta chains came from one sample sequenced in a study of blood T cell repertoires in COVID-19. Sequencing was performed with immunoSEQ multiplex PCR; in TCRdb, only in-frame clones are kept and a portion is missing. The table records 99,000 or so clones, around 74% of them present only once. The source material was peripheral blood. These receptors came from a woman in her sixties or seventies with acute or convalescent COVID-19.

J is TRBJ2-5 and V is TRBV29-1, with 7 bases lining up with TRBD2. The germline V gene encodes CDR1 SQVTM and CDR2 ANQGSEA. V trimming: 4 bases; J trimming: 2 bases; junction bases outside the gene matches: 7. The CDR3 consists of 14 residues. The CDR3 nucleotides are TGCAGCGTTGGCCCGGCTAGCGGACAAGAGACCCAGTACTTC. Its protein product is CSVGPASGQETQYF. The variable domain in full, completed from reference TRBV29-1 and TRBJ2-5, reads SAVISQKPSRDICQRGTSLTIQCQVDSQVTMMFWYRQQPGQSLTLIATANQGSEATYESGFVIDKFPISRPNLTFSTLTVSNMSPEDSSIYLCSVGPASGQETQYFGPGTRLLVL.

This clone was detected a few times. The chain has TRBV13 and TRBJ2-7; TRBD1 agrees at 7 bases. CDR1 is PRHDT and CDR2 is FYEKMQ in the germline V gene (reference sequence). V gave up 5 bases and J gave up 6 bases; unmatched junction bases: 4. The CDR3 runs to 12 residues. CDR3 protein: CASSPGQAEQYF. Written as DNA, the CDR3 is TGTGCCAGCAGCCCCGGACAGGCCGAGCAGTACTTC.

This clone was seen just once. This chain links TRBV11-2 with TRBJ2-7; TRBD1 aligns across 8 bases. The germline CDR1 and CDR2 sequences are SGHAT and FQNNGV. CDR3 length: 14 amino acids. V trimming: 4 bases; J trimming: 4 bases; junction bases outside the gene matches: 6. CDR3: CASSSERTGYEQYF. DNA of the CDR3: TGTGCCAGCAGCTCAGAACGGACAGGGTACGAGCAGTACTTC.

The rearrangement joins TRBV2 to TRBJ1-2; D remains unclear. The CDR3 spans 12 residues. Trimming left V 7 bases short and J 4 bases short, with 10 bases between. CDR1 and CDR2 (germline): SNHLY, FYNNEI. The CDR3 nucleotides are TGTGCCAGCACGGGTTCGGGCTATGGCTACACCTTC. Translating it yields CASTGSGYGYTF.

The chain recombines TRBV11-2 with TRBJ1-1; 8 nucleotides align to TRBD1. This CDR3 is built from 14 residues. CDR1 and CDR2 from the germline V gene are SGHAT and FQNNGV. Germline trimming cut 3 bases from V and 0 bases from J; bases unmatched to any gene: 0. CDR3 coding DNA: TGTGCCAGCAGCTTGGACAGGGTGAACACTGAAGCTTTCTTT. Translation: CASSLDRVNTEAFF.